Each of the 32 T cell receptor beta chains below was sequenced from the same sample in a study of T cell clonality in common variable immunodeficiency. Only in-frame clones appear in the TCRdb table, and some are missing; sequencing was by immunoSEQ multiplex PCR. The specimen has fewer than 65,000 clones, none found just once. The sample comprised peripheral blood mononuclear cells. The receptors here all came from a person aged 18-69 years in good health.

This clone was detected many times. Read coverage stops 3 residues before the CDR3 terminus; the germline J gene supplies the remainder. The chain links TRBV9 to TRBJ2-5; 7 nucleotides agree with TRBD2. The V and J ends lost 4 bases and 0 bases, in that order; junction bases with no gene match: 6. This CDR3 comprises 15 residues. Germline V lookup: CDR1 SGDLS, CDR2 YYNGEE. CDR3 amino acids: CASSRSGANQETQYF. CDR3 bases read: TGTGCCAGCAGCCGAAGCGGGGCCAACCAAGAGACC.

Comments on this clone: The read falls 3 residues short of the CDR3 end, and the missing part is taken from the germline J gene. The chain uses TRBV13 and TRBJ1-2; tentatively, D is TRBD1 (6 bases). This CDR3 contains 15 residues. Germline CDR1 reads PRHDT; CDR2 reads FYEKMQ (reference sequence). The CDR3 spells CASRDSASSYNDYTF. The DNA read from the CDR3 is TGTGCCAGCAGGGACAGCGCAAGCTCCTACAATGAC.

This clone was found many times. The read ends 3 residues before the CDR3 terminus; that terminus is restored from the germline J gene. The rearrangement uses TRBV18 and TRBJ2-7; D might be TRBD1 (5 bases). The ends were cut back, 6 bases at V and 6 bases at J, with 12 bases in the middle. The CDR3 has 12 residues. CDR1 and CDR2 from the germline V gene are KGHSH and LQKENI. The sequenced part of the CDR3 DNA is TGTGCCAGCTCCTCCTATCAGGGCGAG. Translation gives CASSSYQGE. The CDR3 in full is CASSSYQGEQYF. The full variable domain, its missing parts supplied by reference TRBV18 and TRBJ2-7, is NAGVMQNPRHLVRRRGQEARLRCSPMKGHSHVYWYRQLPEEGLKFMVYLQKENIIDESGMPKERFSAEFPKEGPSILRIQQVVRGDSAAYFCASSSYQGEQYFGPGTRLTVT.

This clone was seen only a few times. Read data end 3 residues before the CDR3 end; the end is taken from the germline J gene. The chain combines TRBV18 with TRBJ1-2, with D possibly being TRBD1 (5 bases). This CDR3 has 16 amino acids. The germline gives CDR1 KGHSH, CDR2 LQKENI. The CDR3 sequence: CASSPSGTSGNYDYTF. Incomplete CDR3 DNA: TGTGCCAGCTCACCTTCCGGGACTAGCGGGAATTACGAC.

This clone has ten or more counts. The CDR3 extends 3 residues past the end of the read, so its final part is completed from the germline J gene. The chain has TRBV19 and TRBJ1-5, with a weak D call TRBD1 (6 bases). V shed 5 bases and J shed 3 bases, with 11 bases lying between them. The length of the CDR3 is 14 residues. CDR1 and CDR2 from the germline V gene are LNHDA and SQIVND (reference sequence). The CDR3 loop reads CASSSRQVNQPQHF. The sequenced CDR3 bases are TGTGCCAGTAGTTCCCGACAGGTCAATCAGCCC.

This clone was counted at least ten times. Here the CDR3 reads CASPSRAGGKAFF. The CDR3 bases that were read are TGTGCCAGTCCTTCCAGGGCAGGGGGCAAG. The chain links TRBV19 to TRBJ1-1; TRBD1 matches 8 bases. The CDR3 goes on 3 residues after the read ends, and that part is filled in from the germline J gene. This CDR3 spans 13 amino acids. CDR1 is LNHDA and CDR2 is SQIVND in the germline V gene (reference sequence).

There are many counts of this clone. Sequencing ends 3 residues short of the CDR3 end; the germline J gene provides the rest. The chain joins TRBV19 to TRBJ2-1, with 7 bases matching TRBD2. The CDR3 has 14 amino acids. V lost 6 bases, J lost 6 bases, and 8 bases stayed unmatched. Germline V gene data show CDR1 as LNHDA and CDR2 as SQIVND (reference sequence). The part of the CDR3 DNA that was read is TGTGCCAGTAGGGAGGCGGGAGAGAGCAATGAG. This gives the protein CASREAGESNE. The complete CDR3 reads CASREAGESNEQFF.

As regards this clone: The CDR3 extends 3 residues past the end of the read, so its final part is completed from the germline J gene. The chain combines TRBV6-4 with TRBJ1-2, with D perhaps TRBD1 (5 bases). V lost 6 bases to trimming and J lost 6 bases, with 11 bases between them. CDR3 size: 12 residues. CDR1 MRHNA and CDR2 SNTAGT come from the germline V gene. The sequenced part of the CDR3 DNA is TGTGCCAGCAGGTCGGTAGGGGATGGC. It yields the protein CASRSVGDG. The complete CDR3 sequence is CASRSVGDGYTF.

This clone was seen repeatedly, ten times or more. Sequencing ends 3 residues short of the CDR3 end; the germline J gene provides the rest. The chain is built from TRBV20-1 and TRBJ2-3; possibly TRBD2 for D (7 bases). The CDR3 has 13 amino acids. Trimming took 6 bases from V and 5 from J, leaving 15 bases between them. The germline V gene has CDR1 DFQATT and CDR2 SNEGSKA (reference sequence). CDR3 protein: CSAKGVAGDTQYF. Incomplete CDR3 DNA: TGCAGTGCCAAGGGGGTAGCGGGAGATACG.

This clone came up many times. The CDR3 reads CASSIPDRVGTEAFF. The DNA read from the CDR3 is TGTGCCAGTAGTATCCCCGACAGGGTGGGTACTGAA. The V call is TRBV19, the J call TRBJ1-1, with 7 bases that match TRBD1. The read stops 3 residues short of the end of the CDR3; the missing end is completed from the germline J gene. The junction had 9 bases not matched to a gene; V was cut back by 3 bases and J by 5 bases. Germline V CDR1 and CDR2: LNHDA, SQIVND (reference sequence). The CDR3 totals 15 residues.

This clone was recorded a few times. The read finishes 3 residues shy of the CDR3 end, and the germline J gene is used to complete it. J is TRBJ1-4 and V is TRBV18, with D maybe TRBD1 (5 bases). This CDR3 is built from 20 residues. Germline CDR1 KGHSH, CDR2 LQKENI. The part of the CDR3 DNA that was read is TGTGCCAGCTCACCACGGGGATTACGGGGGGTGAGCTCTGGGGCCAACGTA. As protein: CASSPRGLRGVSSGANV. In full, the CDR3 reads CASSPRGLRGVSSGANVLFF.

The sample holds a few counts of this clone. At one of its ends the junction is not consistent with the germline gene, which may arise from a read error. The read ends 3 residues before the CDR3 terminus; that terminus is restored from the germline J gene. Other DNA sequences of this sample code for an identical CDR3. The chain employs TRBV7-9 and TRBJ2-3; D is unresolved. Germline V gene sequence: CDR1 SEHNR, CDR2 FQNEAQ (reference sequence). This CDR3 contains 14 residues. The CDR3 bases that were read are TGTGCCAGTAGCTTAGGGCAGAGCACAGATACG. This sequence encodes CASSLGQSTDT. From start to end, the CDR3 is CASSLGQSTDTQYF.

This clone was observed many times. The observed sequence ends 3 residues before the CDR3 terminus, with the missing tail filled in from the germline J gene. The rearrangement links TRBV14 to TRBJ2-3, with a weak D call TRBD2 (6 bases). CDR1 SGHDN and CDR2 FVKESK come from the germline V gene. The CDR3 is 16 residues long. The V and J ends lost 3 bases and 0 bases respectively, with 13 bases between them. Partial CDR3 DNA: TGTGCCAGCAGCCAGGGGGACTTTGCTAGCACAGATACG. This gives the protein CASSQGDFASTDT. The complete CDR3 reads CASSQGDFASTDTQYF.

This clone appeared many times. The read finishes 3 residues shy of the CDR3 end, and the germline J gene is used to complete it. The J gene is TRBJ1-4, the V gene TRBV20-1; 11 bases map to TRBD1. Trimming at V came to 5 bases and at J to 4 bases, leaving 6 bases not matched to a gene. The germline CDR1 and CDR2 sequences are DFQATT and SNEGSKA (reference sequence). This CDR3 is 15 amino acids long. The CDR3 sequence is CSADGQGAFNEKLFF. Incomplete CDR3 DNA: TGCAGTGCTGACGGACAGGGGGCCTTTAATGAAAAA.

As to this clone: The CDR3 end lies 3 residues beyond the end of the read and is filled in from the germline J gene. The rearrangement links TRBV19 to TRBJ2-4, with 8 bases fitting TRBD1. Germline-derived CDR1 and CDR2 are LNHDA and SQIVND (reference sequence). This CDR3 region has 15 residues. CDR3 DNA, as far as it was read: TGTGCCAGTAGGGGGACAGGTCAAAGTGGCTATGGT. Amino acids: CASRGTGQSGYG. The full CDR3 protein reads CASRGTGQSGYGQYF. Filled out from reference TRBV19 and TRBJ2-4, the complete variable domain reads DGGITQSPKYLFRKEGQNVTLSCEQNLNHDAMYWYRQDPGQGLRLIYYSQIVNDFQKGDIAEGYSVSREKKESFPLTVTSAQKNPTAFYLCASRGTGQSGYGQYFGAGTRLSVL.

There are a few counts of this clone. From the germline J gene comes the end of the CDR3, since the read stops 3 residues before it. The gene calls are TRBV2 and TRBJ1-2, with a tentative D call TRBD1 (5 bases). Per germline, CDR1 SNHLY and CDR2 FYNNEI. The CDR3 consists of 14 residues. The sequenced CDR3 bases are TGTGCCGACAGTGTGATTAGCGGCTCCTACGAC. This translates into CADSVISGSYD. The entire CDR3 reads CADSVISGSYDYTF.

This clone appeared many times. The read falls 3 residues short of the CDR3 end, and the missing part is taken from the germline J gene. The chain couples TRBV19 to TRBJ2-1; 11 bases fit TRBD2. CDR1 is LNHDA and CDR2 is SQIVND in the germline V gene (reference sequence). The CDR3 loop spans 14 amino acids. V dropped 3 bases and J dropped 5; count of bases not matched to a gene: 0. CDR3 bases read: TGTGCCAGTAGTATGGGACTAGCGGACAATGAG. It specifies CASSMGLADNE. The entire CDR3 sequence reads CASSMGLADNEQFF. Full variable domain (remainder filled in from reference TRBV19 and TRBJ2-1): DGGITQSPKYLFRKEGQNVTLSCEQNLNHDAMYWYRQDPGQGLRLIYYSQIVNDFQKGDIAEGYSVSREKKESFPLTVTSAQKNPTAFYLCASSMGLADNEQFFGPGTRLTVL.

There are many counts of this clone. The CDR3 extends 3 residues past the end of the read, so its final part is completed from the germline J gene. This chain joins TRBV5-1 and TRBJ2-1, with 8 bases fitting TRBD2. CDR1 and CDR2 (germline): SGHRS, YFSETQ. The CDR3 is 15 amino acids. V shed 1 base and J 6 bases; nucleotides not matched to a gene: 6. The chain's CDR3 is CASSLRTSLGNEQFF. CDR3 bases read: TGCGCCAGCAGCTTGAGGACTAGCTTGGGCAATGAG.

This clone was found many times. The read comes to an end 3 residues before the CDR3 does, leaving the germline J gene to fill in the end. The chain carries TRBV19 and TRBJ2-2; D unresolved. Germline-derived CDR1 and CDR2 are LNHDA and SQIVND (reference sequence). Trimming left V 8 bases short and J 0 bases short, with 7 bases between. This CDR3 spans 13 amino acids. The CDR3 spells CASYLSNTGELFF. CDR3 DNA, as far as it was read: TGTGCCAGTTACCTATCGAACACCGGGGAG.

This clone appeared many times. The CDR3 end lies 3 residues beyond the end of the read and is filled in from the germline J gene. The chain employs TRBV6-2 or TRBV6-3 and TRBJ1-5, with D maybe TRBD1 (5 bases). The CDR3 has 15 amino acids. Trimming took 3 bases from V and 7 from J, leaving 16 bases between them. The germline CDR1 and CDR2 sequences are MNHEY and SVGEGT. The covered CDR3 bases are TGTGCCAGCAGTTATGGGGGGAGGCGCGGACAGCCC. It specifies CASSYGGRRGQP. The full CDR3 is CASSYGGRRGQPQHF.

The table lists this clone with many counts. The read comes to an end 3 residues before the CDR3 does, leaving the germline J gene to fill in the end. The chain employs TRBV7-2 and TRBJ2-1; D is unclear. The CDR3 has 13 residues. The V and J ends lost 0 bases and 5 bases respectively, with 5 bases between them. Looked up from germline, CDR1 is SGHTA and CDR2 is FQGNSA. CDR3 protein: CASSLAPDNEQFF. The DNA read from the CDR3 is TGTGCCAGCAGCTTAGCTCCCGACAATGAG.

As regards this clone: From the germline J gene comes the end of the CDR3, since the read stops 3 residues before it. This chain links TRBV25-1 with TRBJ2-7, with D uncertain. V was clipped by 5 bases and J by 1 base, with 12 bases between them. Germline V gene data show CDR1 as MGHDK and CDR2 as SYGVNS. The CDR3 is 14 amino acids. The DNA read from the CDR3 is TGTGCCAGCAGTCTGAGAAGCTCGTCCTACGAG. It encodes CASSLRSSSYE. The whole CDR3 protein reads CASSLRSSSYEQYF.

This clone came up many times. The sequenced fragment ends 3 residues before the CDR3 boundary, so the rest is inferred from the germline J gene. The chain uses TRBV11-2 and TRBJ2-7, with 12 bases aligning to TRBD2. Germline assignment: CDR1 SGHAT and CDR2 FQNNGV. This CDR3 has 14 amino acids. The ends lost 7 bases at V and 6 bases at J; junction bases unmatched: 7. The CDR3 reads CASTPLAGGLEQYF. Incomplete CDR3 DNA: TGTGCCAGCACTCCACTAGCGGGAGGACTCGAG.

This clone came up many times. The CDR3 end is not reached by the read, which stops 3 residues before it; the germline J gene fills it in. The chain carries TRBV7-2 and TRBJ2-1; D possibly corresponds to TRBD2 (5 bases). The germline V and J ends were trimmed by 5 bases and 2 bases, with 13 bases remaining between them. The germline V gene encodes CDR1 SGHTA and CDR2 FQGNSA. This CDR3 spans 15 amino acids. CDR3 bases read: TGTGCCAGCAGCCTGGACTCATTACCCTACAATGAG. It translates to CASSLDSLPYNE. The whole CDR3 protein reads CASSLDSLPYNEQFF.

At least ten counts were recorded for this clone. The read halts 3 residues ahead of the CDR3 end, with the missing end drawn from the germline J gene. The chain is built from TRBV4-2 and TRBJ1-4, with TRBD1 as a possible D gene (5 bases). Germline lookup yields CDR1 LGHNA and CDR2 YNFKEQ. The CDR3 runs 17 residues. V lost 4 bases, J lost 0 bases, and 15 bases lay in between. The sequenced part of the CDR3 DNA is TGTGCCAGCAGCCCAGCTCAGGGCAGGTCAACTAATGAAAAA. Its protein product is CASSPAQGRSTNEK. The full CDR3 is CASSPAQGRSTNEKLFF.

This clone appeared a few times. The sequenced fragment ends 3 residues before the CDR3 boundary, so the rest is inferred from the germline J gene. V and J are TRBV7-2 and TRBJ1-2; the D is unclear. The germline V gene encodes CDR1 SGHTA and CDR2 FQGNSA. CDR3 size: 14 residues. CDR3 residues: CASSLWREGNDYTF. The covered CDR3 bases are TGTGCCAGCAGCTTGTGGCGGGAGGGCAATGAC.

This clone was found many times. The CDR3 end falls 3 residues outside the read, so it is completed with the germline J gene. The genes are TRBV6-1 and TRBJ2-7, with 7 bases identical to TRBD2. From germline, CDR1 is MNHNS and CDR2 SASEGT. The CDR3 spans 16 residues. The trim removed 2 bases at V and 3 bases at J, leaving 10 bases unmatched. This chain's CDR3 is CASSEIEREQDYEQYF. CDR3 DNA (partial): TGTGCCAGCAGTGAAATCGAGCGGGAACAAGACTACGAG.

This clone has at least ten counts. The read ends 3 residues early relative to the CDR3; the germline J gene fills the gap. The chain has TRBV13 and TRBJ1-2, with D perhaps matching TRBD1 (6 bases). CDR1 PRHDT and CDR2 FYEKMQ come from the germline V gene (reference sequence). The CDR3 runs to 16 residues. V dropped 0 bases and J dropped 2 bases, with 13 bases sitting between them. The CDR3 bases that were read are TGTGCCAGCAGCTTAGGGAGGGGCAGGGGAAACTATGGC. Its protein product is CASSLGRGRGNYG. In full, the CDR3 is CASSLGRGRGNYGYTF.

This clone was seen many times. The read ends 3 residues before the CDR3 terminus; that terminus is restored from the germline J gene. This chain joins TRBV6-1 and TRBJ1-5; 7 nucleotides line up with TRBD1. Germline assignment: CDR1 MNHNS and CDR2 SASEGT. J lost 0 bases, V lost 2 bases, and 7 bases had no gene match. This CDR3 has 17 amino acids. CDR3 bases read: TGTGCCAGCAGTGAATTCCACGGGACAGATAGCAATCAGCCC. Protein: CASSEFHGTDSNQP. The full CDR3 protein is CASSEFHGTDSNQPQHF.

This clone has a count of ten or more. The read terminates 3 residues before the CDR3 end, so the remaining end is supplied by the germline J gene. The V and J genes are TRBV20-1 and TRBJ2-3, with 7 bases matching TRBD1. The CDR3 is 14 residues long. CDR1 and CDR2 (germline): DFQATT, SNEGSKA (reference sequence). The trim removed 5 bases at V and 2 bases at J, leaving 7 bases unmatched. The sequenced CDR3 bases are TGCAGTGCTGTAGGGGGCGAGAACACAGATACG. This translates into CSAVGGENTDT. The whole CDR3 reads CSAVGGENTDTQYF.

This clone was recorded at least ten times. Read data end 3 residues before the CDR3 end; the end is taken from the germline J gene. The chain employs TRBV18 and TRBJ1-5; 7 bases match TRBD1. J was trimmed by 6 bases and V by 2 bases; bases with no gene match: 7. This CDR3 region has 15 residues. Looked up from germline, CDR1 is KGHSH and CDR2 is LQKENI. The part of the CDR3 DNA that was read is TGTGCCAGCTCACCAAGGACAGGAGGGGTTCAGCCC. It codes for CASSPRTGGVQP. The full CDR3 sequence reads CASSPRTGGVQPQHF. Filled out from reference TRBV18 and TRBJ1-5, the complete variable domain reads NAGVMQNPRHLVRRRGQEARLRCSPMKGHSHVYWYRQLPEEGLKFMVYLQKENIIDESGMPKERFSAEFPKEGPSILRIQQVVRGDSAAYFCASSPRTGGVQPQHFGDGTRLSIL.

A word on this clone: An end of the junction differs from the germline gene, which may be a read error. The observed sequence ends 3 residues before the CDR3 terminus, with the missing tail filled in from the germline J gene. Other DNA sequences in this sample translate to the same CDR3. The chain recombines TRBV7-2 with TRBJ1-3; 8 nucleotides agree with TRBD1. Per the germline V gene, CDR1 is SGHTA and CDR2 is FQGNSA. This CDR3 is built from 15 residues. Here the CDR3 reads CASSLTGDHGNTIYF. The CDR3 DNA, read in part, is TGTGCCAGCAGCCTGACAGGGGATCATGGGAACACA.